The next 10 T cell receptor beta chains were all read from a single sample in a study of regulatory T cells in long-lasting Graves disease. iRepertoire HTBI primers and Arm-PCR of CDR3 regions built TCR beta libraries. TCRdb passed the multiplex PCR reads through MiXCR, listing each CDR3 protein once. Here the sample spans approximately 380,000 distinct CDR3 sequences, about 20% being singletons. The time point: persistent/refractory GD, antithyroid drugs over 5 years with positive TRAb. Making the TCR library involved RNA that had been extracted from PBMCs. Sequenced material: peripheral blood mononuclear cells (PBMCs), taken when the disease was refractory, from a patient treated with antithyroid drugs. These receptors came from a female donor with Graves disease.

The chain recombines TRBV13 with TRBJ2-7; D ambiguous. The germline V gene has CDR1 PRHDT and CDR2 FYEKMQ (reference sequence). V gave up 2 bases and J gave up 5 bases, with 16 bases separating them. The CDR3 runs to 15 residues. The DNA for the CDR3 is TGTGCCAGCAGCTTACGGTCTGGAGCCCCCGACGAGCAGTACTTC. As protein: CASSLRSGAPDEQYF.

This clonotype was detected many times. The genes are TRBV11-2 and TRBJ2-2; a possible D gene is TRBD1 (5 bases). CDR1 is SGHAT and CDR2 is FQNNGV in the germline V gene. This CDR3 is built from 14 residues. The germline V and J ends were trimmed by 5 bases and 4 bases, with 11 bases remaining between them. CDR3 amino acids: CASSPGHTTGELFF. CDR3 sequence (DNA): TGTGCCAGCAGCCCCGGACACACCACCGGGGAGCTGTTTTTT.

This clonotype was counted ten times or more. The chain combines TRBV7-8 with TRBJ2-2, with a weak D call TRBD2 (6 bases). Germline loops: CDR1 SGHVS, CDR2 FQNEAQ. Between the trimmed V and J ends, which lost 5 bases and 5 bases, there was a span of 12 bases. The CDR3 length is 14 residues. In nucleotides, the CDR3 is TGTGCCAGCAGCCCAGGACGGGGGACCGGGGAGCTGTTTTTT. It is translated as CASSPGRGTGELFF.

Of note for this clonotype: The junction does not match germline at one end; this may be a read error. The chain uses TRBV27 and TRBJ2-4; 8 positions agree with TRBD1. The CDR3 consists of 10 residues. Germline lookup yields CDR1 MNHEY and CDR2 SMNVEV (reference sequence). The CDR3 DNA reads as TGTGCCAGCAGTTGGGACAGGCGTTGTTTC. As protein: CASSWDRRCF.

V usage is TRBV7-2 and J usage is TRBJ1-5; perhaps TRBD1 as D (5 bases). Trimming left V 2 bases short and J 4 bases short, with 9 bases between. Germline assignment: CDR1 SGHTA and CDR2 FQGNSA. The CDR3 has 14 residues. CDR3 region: CASSLNSGNQPQHF. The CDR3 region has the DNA TGTGCCAGCAGCTTAAACTCAGGGAATCAGCCCCAGCATTTT.

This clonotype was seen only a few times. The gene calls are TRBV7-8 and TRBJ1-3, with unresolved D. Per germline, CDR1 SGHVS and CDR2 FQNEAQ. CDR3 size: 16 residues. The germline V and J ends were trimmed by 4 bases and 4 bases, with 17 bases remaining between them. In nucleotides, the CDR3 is TGTGCCAGCAGCTCTCTCCGAGTGGTTGCCGGAAACACCATATATTTT. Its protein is CASSSLRVVAGNTIYF.

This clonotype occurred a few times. This chain's CDR3 is CASSQDVAQNYGYTF. DNA of the CDR3: TGCGCCAGCAGCCAAGATGTTGCTCAAAACTATGGCTACACCTTC. The V call is TRBV4-3, the J call TRBJ1-2; D uncertain. Germline CDR1 reads LGHNA; CDR2 reads YSLEER. V lost 0 bases, J lost 2 bases, and 10 bases lay in between. The length of the CDR3 is 15 residues.

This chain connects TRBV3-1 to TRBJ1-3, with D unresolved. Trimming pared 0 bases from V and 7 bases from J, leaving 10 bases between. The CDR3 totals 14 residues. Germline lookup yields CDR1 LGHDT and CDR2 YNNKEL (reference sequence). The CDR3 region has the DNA TGTGCCAGCAGCCAAGAGAGAGGGCGGAACACCATATATTTT. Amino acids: CASSQERGRNTIYF.

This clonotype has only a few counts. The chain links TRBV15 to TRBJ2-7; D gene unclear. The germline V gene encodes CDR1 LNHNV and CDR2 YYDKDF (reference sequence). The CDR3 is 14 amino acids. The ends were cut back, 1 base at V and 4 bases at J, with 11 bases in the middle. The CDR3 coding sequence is TGTGCCACCAGCAGAGGAAGGGATTCGTACGAGCAGTACTTC. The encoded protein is CATSRGRDSYEQYF.

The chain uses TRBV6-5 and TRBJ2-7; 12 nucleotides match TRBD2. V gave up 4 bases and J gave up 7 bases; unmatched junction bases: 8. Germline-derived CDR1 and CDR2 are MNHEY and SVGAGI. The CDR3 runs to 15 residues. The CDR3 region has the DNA TGTGCCAGCAGTTCTCTAGCGGGAGGGCCGGAGGAGCAGTACTTC. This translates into CASSSLAGGPEEQYF.